The 20 T cell receptor beta chains below were found in one sample sequenced in a study of spatial heterogeneity in lung cancer. General observations from the study: Expanded intratumoral alpha and beta TCR counts tracked tumor mutation counts.

Via MiXCR, TCRdb re-called the 5' RACE reads, giving one row per CDR3 protein. The sample has some 7,000 distinct CDR3 sequences; around 13% are singletons. These receptors are not linked to any known antigen. Time point of the sample: sample taken at primary tumor resection. This specimen consisted of lung tumor tissue, obtained at surgery. These receptors were taken from a male donor with early-stage non-small cell lung cancer.

In regard to this clonotype: This beta chain is an off-target read within a library intended for alpha chains, so its frequency means little. The gene calls are TRBV28 and TRBJ2-7, with a possible D match to TRBD2 (5 bases). CDR1 and CDR2 (germline): MDHEN, SYDVKM. The CDR3 is made up of 16 amino acids. Trimming stripped 5 bases from V and 0 bases from J, with 17 bases between. The CDR3 reads CASSRPDLTGSYEQYF. DNA of the CDR3: TGTGCCAGCAGTCGCCCGGACTTGACCGGCTCCTACGAGCAGTACTTC.

By frequency in the sample, this clonotype is medium-sized. This beta chain is a stray sequence in a library constructed for alpha chains; its clone size is not meaningful. The chain is built from TRBV24-1 and TRBJ1-5; D remains ambiguous. Germline loops: CDR1 KGHDR, CDR2 SFDVKD. The length of the CDR3 is 12 residues. V was cut by 5 bases and J by 2 bases, with 3 bases left in between. CDR3 sequence (DNA): TGTGCCACCAGTGTTGGCAATCAGCCCCAGCATTTT. Translating gives CATSVGNQPQHF.

This clonotype was detected many times. Within a library made for alpha chains, this beta chain is off target, and its count is uninformative. The chain has TRBV28 and TRBJ2-3; tentative D call: TRBD2 (5 bases). The ends were cut back, 1 base at V and 2 bases at J, with 10 bases in the middle. The germline V gene has CDR1 MDHEN and CDR2 SYDVKM. This CDR3 spans 15 amino acids. The CDR3 is CASSLSPRDTDTQYF. CDR3 bases: TGTGCCAGCAGTTTATCGCCCCGGGACACAGATACGCAGTATTTT.

By sample share, this clonotype is medium-sized. This beta chain slipped into a library made for alpha chains as a stray read, so its size is not meaningful. The chain uses TRBV27 and TRBJ2-3; D gene uncertain. Germline assignment: CDR1 MNHEY and CDR2 SMNVEV (reference sequence). This CDR3 has 13 residues. V lost 3 bases to trimming and J lost 5 bases, with 9 bases between them. Written as DNA, the CDR3 is TGTGCCAGCAGTTTTTTGGCGGAAGATACGCAGTATTTT. It encodes CASSFLAEDTQYF.

Many counts were recorded for this clonotype. A library prepared for alpha chains yielded this beta chain as an off-target read; its size is of little meaning. The chain links TRBV30 to TRBJ1-2; D remains ambiguous. The CDR3 spans 14 residues. Germline CDR1 reads GTSNPN; CDR2 reads SVGIG (reference sequence). The ends were cut back, 3 bases at V and 4 bases at J, with 15 bases in the middle. The CDR3 DNA is TGTGCCTGGAGAAAGGACCGTTCCATCTATGGCTACACCTTC. Its protein is CAWRKDRSIYGYTF.

The sample holds many counts of this clonotype. Since the library was made to target alpha chains, this beta chain is a stray read and its abundance is not meaningful. This chain connects TRBV7-8 to TRBJ2-2, with D possibly called TRBD1 or TRBD2 (5 bases each). Germline V gene lookup returns CDR1 SGHVS and CDR2 FQNEAQ. This CDR3 has 16 amino acids. Trimming took off 4 bases at V and 9 bases at J, with 21 bases between the two ends. CDR3 region: CASSSSGTSIVRELFF. DNA of the CDR3: TGTGCCAGCAGCTCATCCGGGACCTCGATTGTCAGGGAGCTGTTTTTT.

This clonotype was observed a few times. As an off-target read in a library built for alpha chains, this beta chain has a frequency of little significance. The rearrangement uses TRBV7-9 and TRBJ2-5; unclear D gene. CDR1 is SEHNR, CDR2 FQNEAQ, per germline (reference sequence). The CDR3 has 14 residues. Trimming cost V 1 base and J 5 bases, with 11 bases left between them. Written as DNA, the CDR3 is TGTGCCAGCAGCTTAGGACCCGTGCAGGAGACCCAGTACTTC. This codes for CASSLGPVQETQYF. Full variable domain (remainder filled in from reference TRBV7-9 and TRBJ2-5): DTGVSQNPRHKITKRGQNVTFRCDPISEHNRLYWYRQTLGQGPEFLTYFQNEAQLEKSRLLSDRFSAERPKGSFSTLEIQRTEQGDSAMYLCASSLGPVQETQYFGPGTRLLVL.

There are many counts of this clonotype. Being off target in a library aimed at alpha chains, this beta chain has a size of little meaning. The chain employs TRBV9 and TRBJ1-2, with 8 bases lining up with TRBD1. The CDR3 is made up of 17 amino acids. Per the germline V gene, CDR1 is SGDLS and CDR2 is YYNGEE. V lost 3 bases and J lost 0; bases outside the gene matches: 10. CDR3 sequence reads: CASSAPGGDRPNYGYTF. The DNA for the CDR3 is TGTGCCAGCAGCGCCCCTGGGGGGGACAGGCCTAACTATGGCTACACCTTC.

By sample share, this clonotype is medium-sized (0.01 to 0.1%). This beta chain appears as a stray read in a library generated for alpha chains; its size is not informative. V is TRBV6-2 or TRBV6-3 and J is TRBJ2-1; D not resolved. V was trimmed by 8 bases and J by 0 bases, leaving 8 bases between them. The germline gives CDR1 MNHEY, CDR2 SVGEGT. The CDR3 contains 13 residues. The CDR3 protein is CASDSFSYNEQFF. As DNA, the CDR3 is TGTGCCAGCGACTCCTTCTCCTACAATGAGCAGTTCTTC.

This clonotype qualifies as medium-sized (0.01 to 0.1%). This beta chain slipped into a library made for alpha chains as a stray read, so its size is not meaningful. The genes are TRBV3-1 and TRBJ1-5; no reliable D call. V lost 0 bases and J lost 6, with 6 bases in between. The length of the CDR3 is 13 residues. Germline loops: CDR1 LGHDT, CDR2 YNNKEL (reference sequence). The chain's CDR3 is CASSQERTQPQHF. The CDR3 bases are TGTGCCAGCAGCCAAGAGAGGACTCAGCCCCAGCATTTT.

This clonotype is labeled as large. In a library made to pick up alpha chains, this beta chain is a stray read with a size that means little. The J gene is TRBJ2-3, the V gene TRBV2, with no clear D. The CDR3 is made up of 12 amino acids. Germline V gene lookup returns CDR1 SNHLY and CDR2 FYNNEI. The germline V and J ends were trimmed by 4 bases and 1 base, with 3 bases remaining between them. CDR3 sequence (DNA): TGTGCCAGCAGTGGGGGCACAGATACGCAGTATTTT. As protein: CASSGGTDTQYF.

By sample share, this clonotype is medium-sized (0.01 to 0.1%). This beta chain appears as a stray read in a library generated for alpha chains; its size is not informative. The chain uses TRBV3-1 and TRBJ2-2, with TRBD2 as a possible D gene (5 bases). Germline V lookup: CDR1 LGHDT, CDR2 YNNKEL (reference sequence). The CDR3 is 18 residues long. V gave up 3 bases and J gave up 4 bases, with 21 bases separating them. CDR3 bases: TGTGCCAGCAGCCAGGGCGCCATGGTAGCGAGGGTCACCGGGGAGCTGTTTTTT. Its translation is CASSQGAMVARVTGELFF.

This clonotype has a count of ten or more. A library made for alpha chains picked up this beta chain off target, so its size means little. V and J are TRBV12-3 or TRBV12-4 and TRBJ1-3, with a tentative D call TRBD1 (5 bases). Trimming shortened V by 0 bases and J by 4 bases, and 16 bases separated the two germline ends. The CDR3 length is 17 residues. The CDR3, as DNA: TGTGCCAGCAGTTTAGCGCGCCAGCGAGGGGTCGGAAACACCATATATTTT. Protein sequence: CASSLARQRGVGNTIYF.

In this sample, this clonotype turned up many times. Since the library was made to target alpha chains, this beta chain is a stray read and its abundance is not meaningful. The chain combines TRBV24-1 with TRBJ1-1; D is possibly TRBD1 (5 bases). Germline V gives CDR1 KGHDR, CDR2 SFDVKD. The CDR3 runs 15 residues. Trimming took off 5 bases at V and 4 bases at J, with 16 bases between the two ends. CDR3 in amino acids: CATSAPGQEGTEAFF. CDR3 nucleotide sequence: TGTGCCACCAGTGCCCCGGGGCAGGAGGGCACTGAAGCTTTCTTT.

A note on this clonotype: Found in a library prepared for alpha chains, this beta chain is an off-target read, and its abundance has little meaning. The V and J genes are TRBV7-2 and TRBJ2-7; weak D call: TRBD1 (5 bases). Trimming took off 6 bases at V and 1 base at J, with 10 bases between the two ends. The germline V gene has CDR1 SGHTA and CDR2 FQGNSA. The CDR3 has 13 residues. CDR3 bases: TGTGCCAGCAGTCTATCAGGGTCCTACGAGCAGTACTTC. Residues: CASSLSGSYEQYF.

This clonotype was found many times. This beta chain came through as a stray read in a library set up for alpha chains, and its size says little. The rearrangement links TRBV18 to TRBJ1-1, with TRBD1 identical over 10 bases. The germline CDR1 and CDR2 sequences are KGHSH and LQKENI. With 2 bases clipped from V and 5 bases from J, the junction kept 5 bases outside the gene matches. There are 15 residues in the CDR3. The CDR3: CASSPTDRGVTEAFF. The CDR3 DNA follows: TGTGCCAGCTCACCAACGGACAGGGGGGTGACTGAAGCTTTCTTT.

By sample share, this clonotype is medium-sized. The library was prepared for alpha chains; this beta chain is a stray read, so its frequency means little. The chain joins TRBV7-9 to TRBJ2-1, with 11 bases fitting TRBD2. V lost 5 bases and J lost 8; bases outside the gene matches: 2. This CDR3 is built from 13 residues. Germline CDR1 is SEHNR and CDR2 is FQNEAQ (reference sequence). CDR3 protein: CASSLLAGDEQFF. The CDR3 bases are TGTGCCAGCAGCCTACTAGCGGGGGATGAGCAGTTCTTC.

This clonotype was seen at least ten times. A library prepared for alpha chains yielded this beta chain as an off-target read; its size is of little meaning. The gene calls are TRBV12-3 or TRBV12-4 and TRBJ1-1, with 9 positions matching TRBD1. V lost 6 bases and J lost 0; bases outside the gene matches: 5. CDR3 length equals 15 residues. The CDR3, as DNA: TGTGCCAGCAGACCCGGGACAGGGATGAACACTGAAGCTTTCTTT. Translating it yields CASRPGTGMNTEAFF.

This clonotype appeared a single time. This beta chain appears as a stray read in a library generated for alpha chains; its size is not informative. The V gene is TRBV20-1, the J gene TRBJ2-4; TRBD1 or TRBD2 may be the D gene (5 bases each). Trimming cost V 3 bases and J 0 bases, with 9 bases left between them. This CDR3 is 14 amino acids long. Germline V CDR1 and CDR2: DFQATT, SNEGSKA (reference sequence). CDR3 nucleotides: TGCAGTGCTAGCGGGGCACTAGCCAAAAACATTCAGTACTTC. Translation gives CSASGALAKNIQYF.

This clonotype has a count of ten or more. This beta chain is off target for a library built for alpha chains, so its abundance means little. This chain connects TRBV10-2 to TRBJ2-7; TRBD1 aligns across 7 bases. The trim removed 9 bases at V and 7 bases at J, leaving 9 bases unmatched. CDR3 length equals 12 residues. Per the germline V gene, CDR1 is WSHSY and CDR2 is SAAADI. CDR3 in amino acids: CASTGDLREQYF. CDR3 nucleotides: TGCGCCAGTACAGGGGATCTACGAGAGCAGTACTTC.